A selection of T cell receptor beta chains follows, all from one sample in a study of blood T cell repertoires in COVID-19. The method was immunoSEQ multiplex PCR; TCRdb's version includes in-frame clones alone and lacks a portion of them. The sample shows about 120,000 clones, over 75% of them seen only once. Material for sequencing was peripheral blood. Receptor source: a man aged 80 or over with acute or convalescent COVID-19. Each CDR3 is given with its conserved first and last residue. A D gene is named only where the DNA matches it firmly. Only some rows state a clone size, as once, few, many or a class for expanded clones.

cdr3_aa	cdr3_nt	clone_size	v_call	d_call	j_call
CASSRQSINYGYTF	TGTGCCAGTTCGAGGCAGTCCATCAACTATGGCTACACCTTC	NA	TRBV28	NA	TRBJ1-2
CASSQALTNEKLFF	TGTGCCAGCAGCCAAGCACTAACTAATGAAAAACTGTTTTTT	NA	TRBV14	NA	TRBJ1-4
CASSEAEGTAKNIQYF	TGTGCCAGCAGTGAAGCGGAGGGGACGGCCAAAAACATTCAGTACTTC	NA	TRBV2	NA	TRBJ2-4
CASSQDLNRGEYVGGIQYF	TGTGCCAGCAGCCAAGATTTAAACAGGGGCGAATATGTTGGAGGCATTCAGTACTTC	NA	TRBV3-1/TRBV3-2	TRBD1	TRBJ2-4
CASSLVERGPGNEQFF	TGCGCCAGCAGCTTGGTTGAGCGGGGCCCCGGGAATGAGCAGTTCTTC	NA	TRBV5-1	TRBD2	TRBJ2-1
CASSLGAGGNADTQYF	TGTGCCAGCAGCTTGGGGGCAGGGGGTAACGCAGATACGCAGTATTTT	NA	TRBV5-4	TRBD1	TRBJ2-3
CASSYSAGKHGYTF	TGTGCCAGCAGTTACTCGGCAGGGAAGCATGGCTACACCTTC	few	TRBV6-5	NA	TRBJ1-2
CASSSDRGPLYGYTF	TGTGCCAGCTCTTCGGACAGGGGTCCACTCTATGGCTACACCTTC	NA	TRBV18	TRBD1	TRBJ1-2
CASSPLGGGGVAAKNIQYF	TGTGCCAGCAGCCCCCTCGGAGGCGGAGGGGTAGCGGCCAAAAACATTCAGTACTTC	NA	TRBV28	NA	TRBJ2-4
CARNRSTGGDPTDTQYF	TGTGCCAGAAATCGCTCCACAGGGGGCGACCCGACAGATACGCAGTATTTT	NA	TRBV3-1/TRBV3-2	TRBD1	TRBJ2-3
CASSLGQGEETQYF	TGCGCCAGCAGCTTGGGACAGGGAGAGGAGACCCAGTACTTC	NA	TRBV5-1	TRBD1	TRBJ2-5
CASSLRENQPQHF	TGTGCCAGCAGCCTAAGGGAGAATCAGCCCCAGCATTTT	NA	TRBV11-2	NA	TRBJ1-5
CSVDLLGPLQETQYF	TGCAGCGTTGATCTTTTGGGGCCCCTTCAAGAGACCCAGTACTTC	NA	TRBV29-1	NA	TRBJ2-5
CASSLGGTGTEAFF	TGCGCCAGCAGCTTAGGAGGGACGGGCACTGAAGCTTTCTTT	few	TRBV5-1	NA	TRBJ1-1
CASRSTAQGTEAFF	TGTGCCAGCAGATCGACAGCCCAGGGTACTGAAGCTTTCTTT	NA	TRBV27	NA	TRBJ1-1
CASSPPGDSNQPQHF	TGTGCCAGCAGCCCTCCAGGGGATAGCAATCAGCCCCAGCATTTT	NA	TRBV7-9	NA	TRBJ1-5
CASSLGSGAVYEQYF	TGTGCCAGCAGCTTGGGGTCGGGAGCCGTATACGAGCAGTACTTC	NA	TRBV5-4	NA	TRBJ2-7
CASFEGTEAFF	TGTGCCAGCTTCGAGGGCACTGAAGCTTTCTTT	NA	TRBV18	NA	TRBJ1-1
CASSFSGASNYGYTF	TGTGCCAGCAGCTTTTCAGGGGCTTCTAACTATGGCTACACCTTC	NA	TRBV7-2	NA	TRBJ1-2
CATSDIGLAQYF	TGTGCCACCAGTGATATCGGACTTGCGCAGTACTTC	NA	TRBV24-1	NA	TRBJ2-7
CASSIGSGLGTDTQYF	TGTGCCAGTAGTATAGGGTCAGGGCTTGGCACAGATACGCAGTATTTT	NA	TRBV19	NA	TRBJ2-3
CASSPYATGGTQPQHF	TGTGCCAGCAGTCCATACGCGACAGGGGGCACTCAGCCCCAGCATTTT	NA	TRBV27	TRBD1	TRBJ1-5
CASSEAVTGIFGELFF	TGTGCCAGCAGTGAAGCTGTGACAGGGATATTCGGGGAGCTGTTTTTT	NA	TRBV6-1	TRBD1	TRBJ2-2
CASSVEAQGGYNEQFF	TGTGCCAGCAGCGTAGAGGCCCAGGGAGGCTACAATGAGCAGTTCTTC	NA	TRBV9	NA	TRBJ2-1
CASSPGTTQNIQYF	TGTGCCAGCTCCCCTGGGACTACTCAAAACATTCAGTACTTC	once	TRBV18	TRBD2	TRBJ2-4
CASSLVQGSYNEQFF	TGCGCCAGCAGCTTGGTACAGGGGTCCTACAATGAGCAGTTCTTC	NA	TRBV5-1	TRBD1	TRBJ2-1
CASSSTEQTQYF	TGTGCCAGCAGTAGCACCGAACAGACCCAGTACTTC	NA	TRBV25-1	NA	TRBJ2-5
CASSHVPGGGDDAFF	TGTGCCAGCAGCCACGTCCCCGGAGGAGGGGACGACGCTTTCTTT	NA	TRBV3-1/TRBV3-2	NA	TRBJ1-1
CASSFDRTNEKLFF	TGTGCCAGCAGCTTTGACAGAACTAATGAAAAACTGTTTTTT	few	TRBV13	NA	TRBJ1-4
CSVDGSGQGGTDTQYF	TGCAGCGTTGATGGTTCGGGACAGGGGGGCACAGATACGCAGTATTTT	NA	TRBV29-1	TRBD1	TRBJ2-3
CASSLRQVGNTIYF	TGTGCCAGCAGCTTAAGGCAGGTTGGAAACACCATATATTTT	once	TRBV7-8	NA	TRBJ1-3
CASSRDRANYGYTF	TGTGCCAGTAGTCGGGACAGGGCTAACTATGGCTACACCTTC	NA	TRBV19	TRBD1	TRBJ1-2
CASSKQGSANPQGHGYTF	TGTGCCAGCAGCAAACAGGGGAGCGCCAATCCCCAGGGACATGGCTACACCTTC	NA	TRBV3-1/TRBV3-2	TRBD1	TRBJ1-2
CASSVGTDPVKNIQYF	TGTGCCAGCAGCGTAGGAACAGACCCGGTCAAAAACATTCAGTACTTC	once	TRBV9	NA	TRBJ2-4
CASSLDRVAGYTF	TGTGCCAGCTCCTTAGACAGGGTGGCTGGCTACACCTTC	NA	TRBV18	TRBD1	TRBJ1-2
CASSSDRGYNQPQHF	TGTGCCAGCAGCTCGGACAGGGGCTACAATCAGCCCCAGCATTTT	NA	TRBV28	TRBD1	TRBJ1-5
CASSYGGGAYQPQHF	TGTGCCAGCAGTTACGGGGGGGGCGCGTATCAGCCCCAGCATTTT	NA	TRBV6-5	NA	TRBJ1-5
CASSQEGLAGGETQYF	TGTGCCAGCAGCCAAGAGGGACTAGCGGGAGGAGAGACCCAGTACTTC	NA	TRBV4-2	TRBD2	TRBJ2-5
CASSLAGQNNSPLHF	TGTGCCAGCAGCTTAGCTGGACAGAATAATTCACCCCTCCACTTT	few	TRBV7-9	NA	TRBJ1-6
CASSEFRAGVTDTQYF	TGCGCCAGCAGTGAGTTTAGGGCAGGGGTCACAGATACGCAGTATTTT	NA	TRBV10-1	NA	TRBJ2-3
CASSLRTSGGRTDTQYF	TGTGCCAGCAGCTTGCGGACTAGCGGGGGAAGGACAGATACGCAGTATTTT	NA	TRBV5-4	TRBD2	TRBJ2-3
CASKTSGGSPYEQYF	TGTGCCAGCAAGACTAGCGGGGGGTCCCCCTACGAGCAGTACTTC	few	TRBV6-5	TRBD2	TRBJ2-7
CASLGSYEQYF	TGTGCCAGCCTCGGGTCCTACGAGCAGTACTTC	NA	TRBV28	NA	TRBJ2-7
CASSEALQGAGYTF	TGTGCCAGCAGTGAAGCGCTTCAGGGTGCGGGCTACACCTTC	NA	TRBV6-1	NA	TRBJ1-2
CASSLLVGANVLTF	TGCGCCAGCAGCTTGCTAGTCGGGGCCAACGTCCTGACTTTC	NA	TRBV5-1	NA	TRBJ2-6
CSVEPGGNQPQHF	TGCAGCGTTGAACCAGGGGGCAATCAGCCCCAGCATTTT	NA	TRBV29-1	NA	TRBJ1-5
CASSITQGAGQPQHF	TGTGCCAGTAGTATAACGCAGGGGGCGGGGCAGCCCCAGCATTTT	NA	TRBV19	TRBD1	TRBJ1-5
CATRGANVLTF	TGTGCCACCCGTGGGGCCAACGTCCTGACTTTC	NA	TRBV10-3	NA	TRBJ2-6
CASTQGLAPTEQYF	TGTGCCAGCACCCAGGGCCTAGCGCCTACCGAGCAGTACTTC	few	TRBV7-9	NA	TRBJ2-7
CSASPRQGVNTEAFF	TGCAGTGCCAGTCCGAGACAGGGGGTGAACACTGAAGCTTTCTTT	NA	TRBV20-1	TRBD1	TRBJ1-1
CASSRLEPTDTQYF	TGTGCCAGCAGTCGACTGGAGCCCACAGATACGCAGTATTTT	NA	TRBV6-5	NA	TRBJ2-3
CASSLASGTVPYGYTF	TGTGCCAGCAGCTTGGCCTCCGGGACAGTCCCCTATGGCTACACCTTC	NA	TRBV5-4	TRBD1	TRBJ1-2